This T cell receptor (beta chain) was observed in a study of T cells after yellow fever vaccination. This CDR3 is built from 17 residues. Trimming cost V 2 bases and J 4 bases, with 20 bases left between them. In germline, CDR1 is WNHNN, CDR2 SYGVQD (reference sequence). This clonotype was seen only a few times. TCRdb analysed the 5' RACE reads with MiXCR anew, one entry per CDR3 protein. Found here are some 300,000 distinct CDR3 sequences, approximately 10% of them singletons; the top ten hold approximately 3.3%. This receptor was identified in a man between 18 and 35 years old who received the YFV17D yellow fever vaccine. The chain is built from TRBV10-1 and TRBJ2-5, with D perhaps assigned TRBD1 or TRBD2 (5 bases each). This specimen was CD4+ T cells sorted from PBMCs, taken 5 days after the yellow fever booster vaccination. CDR3 protein: CASSEGRGRVIGETQYF. CDR3 in DNA: TGCGCCAGCAGTGAGGGCCGGGGCCGTGTCATTGGAGAGACCCAGTACTTC.